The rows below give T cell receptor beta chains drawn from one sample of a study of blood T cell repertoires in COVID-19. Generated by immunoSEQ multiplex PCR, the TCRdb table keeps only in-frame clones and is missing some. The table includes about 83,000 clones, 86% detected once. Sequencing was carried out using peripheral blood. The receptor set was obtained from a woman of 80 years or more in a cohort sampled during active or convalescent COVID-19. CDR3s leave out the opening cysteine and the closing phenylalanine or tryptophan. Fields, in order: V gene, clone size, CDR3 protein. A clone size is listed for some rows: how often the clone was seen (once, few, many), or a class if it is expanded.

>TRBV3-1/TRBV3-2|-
ASSQDRGSGELF
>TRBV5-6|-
ASSLAGQGAYNEQF
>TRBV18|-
ASSPPGIYNEQF
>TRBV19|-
ASNIGTTASNQPQH
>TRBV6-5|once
ASSSTGLHTEAF
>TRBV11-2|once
ASSLTGNQPQH
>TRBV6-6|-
ASSYWTGLGDTEAF
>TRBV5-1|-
ASKGLAGEKETQY
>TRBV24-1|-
ATSRTGQETQY
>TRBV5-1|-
ASSLAGTVNEKLF
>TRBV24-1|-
ATSDSPGKRGANVLT
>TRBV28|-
ASSPGTGMFEKLF
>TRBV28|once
ASSSHPRLNTEAF
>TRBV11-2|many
ASSRWTTEQF